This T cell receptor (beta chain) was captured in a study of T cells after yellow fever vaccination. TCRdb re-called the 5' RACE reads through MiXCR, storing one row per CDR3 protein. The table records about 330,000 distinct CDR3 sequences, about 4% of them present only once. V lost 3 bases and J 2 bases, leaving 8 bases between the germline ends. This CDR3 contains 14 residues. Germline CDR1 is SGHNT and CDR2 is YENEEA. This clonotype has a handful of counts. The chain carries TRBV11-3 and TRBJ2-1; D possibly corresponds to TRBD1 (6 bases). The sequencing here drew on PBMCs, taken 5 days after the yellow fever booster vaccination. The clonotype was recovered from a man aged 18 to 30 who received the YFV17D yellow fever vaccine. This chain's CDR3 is CASSFRTAYNEQFF. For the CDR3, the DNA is TGTGCCAGCAGCTTTAGGACAGCCTACAATGAGCAGTTCTTC.